The clone carrying this T cell receptor (beta chain) has at least ten counts. Its antigen is unknown. V gave up 5 bases and J gave up 5 bases; unmatched junction bases: 11. Germline V lookup: CDR1 MDHEN, CDR2 SYDVKM. CDR3 length equals 15 residues. Template switching, a step in the protocol, added a universal primer site, and cDNA carried unique molecular identifiers. TCRdb fed the 5' RACE reads into MiXCR, producing one record per CDR3 protein. The sample includes 400,000 to 500,000 distinct CDR3 sequences, under 20% of them seen just once. The data belong to a study of identical twins. Findings and limits, study-wide: With abundant cord blood beta clonotypes, insertions were fewer; memory repertoires showed no such pattern.

Sequencing input: naive T cells sorted from blood. The sequence came from a man aged 45-65 years in good health. The rearrangement links TRBV28 to TRBJ2-5; the match to TRBD1 covers 7 bases. The CDR3 here is CASSPERGRGETQYF. As DNA, the CDR3 is TGTGCCAGCAGTCCGGAGAGGGGGCGCGGGGAGACCCAGTACTTC.